This entry describes one T cell receptor (beta chain). J was trimmed by 8 bases and V by 8 bases; bases with no gene match: 5. CDR3 size: 13 residues. Germline CDR1 and CDR2: SNHLY and FYNNEI. This sample is part of a study of blood T cell repertoires in COVID-19. The wider study: Samples representing acute and convalescent COVID-19 were sourced from the United States, Italy and Spain. PBMCs, B-cell-depleted T cells, or T cells provided the cDNA or gDNA that made up the material.

Original analysis: Amplification with reference gene primers provided the estimates of nucleated cell counts. The protocol was immunoSEQ multiplex PCR, while the TCRdb copy is restricted to in-frame clones and leaves out a portion. The DNA was the basis for D and trimming; V, J and clone size are from that table. In the table there are tens of thousands of clones, 82% of which are singletons. Material for sequencing was peripheral blood. This chain links TRBV2 with TRBJ1-5, with 11 positions matching TRBD1. The receptor comes from a man aged 45-65 years with active or convalescent COVID-19. CDR3 sequence (DNA): TGTGCCAGCCGGACAGGGGGCTGGGAGCCCCAGCATTTT. Translating it yields CASRTGGWEPQHF.